The present T cell receptor beta chain was sequenced within a study of blood T cell repertoires in COVID-19. Study summary: The study drew acute and convalescent COVID-19 samples from the United States, Italy and Spain. From T cells, B-cell-depleted T cells, or PBMCs came the material, which was cDNA or gDNA.

The germline CDR1 and CDR2 sequences are MNHNS and SASEGT. CDR3 size: 14 residues. V was pared by 1 base and J by 8 bases, with 11 bases between. Original processing methods: Cell counts per sample came from amplifying reference gene primers. Assay: immunoSEQ multiplex PCR; the TCRdb copy retains only in-frame clones and omits some. V, J and clone size were drawn from that table, and D and trimming were deduced from the DNA. The data contain about 89,000 clones, around three quarters of them singletons. The sequence was obtained from a woman older than 75 with acute or convalescent COVID-19. This chain uses TRBV6-1 with TRBJ1-4; a weak D match, TRBD1 (6 bases). The sample taken for sequencing was peripheral blood. The CDR3 nucleotides are TGTGCCAGCAGTGAAGTGAGTCAGGGGGAAAAACTGTTTTTT. Residues: CASSEVSQGEKLFF.